This T cell receptor (beta chain) came from a study of chemoradiotherapy in HPV16-positive cancers. V lost 5 bases to trimming and J lost 3 bases, with 12 bases between them. Germline loops: CDR1 SGHDT, CDR2 YYEEEE. The CDR3 runs 13 residues. TCRdb keeps only in-frame clones here, not all; method: immunoSEQ multiplex PCR. The table records 20,000 or so clones, around four fifths of them present only once. On this clone: Its specificity is not known.

Whole-study findings and limits: Functional assays defining HPV-specific T cells used only a couple of HPV16-positive patients. During treatment, candidate HPV-specific clones and E7-related motifs expanded in tumor. In HPV16-positive patients, HPV-responsive T-cell expansion tracked better recurrence-free survival.

The sequence derives from a human donor with HPV-associated anogenital cancer. Source: blood, taken from a patient who underwent chemoradiotherapy. This chain uses TRBV5-6 with TRBJ2-7; no firm D call. CDR3 bases: TGTGCCAGCAGTCCCGGTATGGGCTACGAGCAGTACTTC. This translates into CASSPGMGYEQYF.